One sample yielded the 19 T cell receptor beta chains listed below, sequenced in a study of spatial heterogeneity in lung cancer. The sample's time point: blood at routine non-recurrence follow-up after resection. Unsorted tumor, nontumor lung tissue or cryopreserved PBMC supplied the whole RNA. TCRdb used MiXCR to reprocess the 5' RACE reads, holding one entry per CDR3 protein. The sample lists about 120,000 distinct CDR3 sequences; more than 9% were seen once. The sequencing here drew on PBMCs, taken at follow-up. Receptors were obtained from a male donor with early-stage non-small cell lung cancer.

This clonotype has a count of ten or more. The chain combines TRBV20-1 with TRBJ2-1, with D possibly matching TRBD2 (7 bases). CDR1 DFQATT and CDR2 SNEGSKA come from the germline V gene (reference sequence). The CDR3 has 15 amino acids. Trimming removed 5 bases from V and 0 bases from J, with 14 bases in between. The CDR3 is CSAPKGGSSYNEQFF. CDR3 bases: TGCAGTGCTCCCAAGGGGGGGAGCTCCTACAATGAGCAGTTCTTC.

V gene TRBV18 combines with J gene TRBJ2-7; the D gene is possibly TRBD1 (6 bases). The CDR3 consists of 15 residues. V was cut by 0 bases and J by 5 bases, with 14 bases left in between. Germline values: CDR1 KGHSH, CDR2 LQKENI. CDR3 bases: TGTGCCAGCTCACCACCGGTCAGGGGCGCCGACGAGCAGTACTTC. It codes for CASSPPVRGADEQYF.

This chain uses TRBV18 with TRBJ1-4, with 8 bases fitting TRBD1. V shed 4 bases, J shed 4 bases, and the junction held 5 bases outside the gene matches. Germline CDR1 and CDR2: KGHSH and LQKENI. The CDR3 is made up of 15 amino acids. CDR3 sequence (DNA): TGTGCCAGCTCACTCGGGACAGGCGGTAATGAAAAACTGTTTTTT. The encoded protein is CASSLGTGGNEKLFF.

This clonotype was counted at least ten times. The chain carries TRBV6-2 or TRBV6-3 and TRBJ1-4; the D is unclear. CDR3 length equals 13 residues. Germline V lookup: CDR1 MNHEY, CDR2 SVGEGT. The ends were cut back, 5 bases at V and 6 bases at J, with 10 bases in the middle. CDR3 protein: CASSRTGDEKLFF. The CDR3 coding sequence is TGTGCCAGCAGTCGGACTGGAGATGAAAAACTGTTTTTT.

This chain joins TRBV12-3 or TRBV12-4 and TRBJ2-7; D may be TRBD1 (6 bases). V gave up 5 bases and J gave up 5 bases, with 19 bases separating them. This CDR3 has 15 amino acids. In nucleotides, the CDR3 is TGTGCCAGCAGTCCCCCGCGTGGGGGCTCGGACGAGCAGTACTTC. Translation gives CASSPPRGGSDEQYF.

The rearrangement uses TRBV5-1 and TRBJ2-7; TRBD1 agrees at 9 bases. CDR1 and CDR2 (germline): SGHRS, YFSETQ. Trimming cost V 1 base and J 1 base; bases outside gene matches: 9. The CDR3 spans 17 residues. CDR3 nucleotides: TGCGCCAGCAGCTTGATAAGGGACGGGACAGGGTCCTACGAGCAGTACTTC. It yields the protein CASSLIRDGTGSYEQYF.

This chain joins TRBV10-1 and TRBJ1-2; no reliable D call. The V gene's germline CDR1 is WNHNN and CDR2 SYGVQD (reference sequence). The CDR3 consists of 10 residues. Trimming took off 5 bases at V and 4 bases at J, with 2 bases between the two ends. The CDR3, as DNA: TGCGCCAGCAGTCTCTATGGCTACACCTTC. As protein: CASSLYGYTF.

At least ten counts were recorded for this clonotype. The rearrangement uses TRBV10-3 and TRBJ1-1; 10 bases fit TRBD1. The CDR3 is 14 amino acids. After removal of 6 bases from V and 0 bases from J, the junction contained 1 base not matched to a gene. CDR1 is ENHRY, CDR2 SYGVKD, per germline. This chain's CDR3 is CAIRGQGMNTEAFF. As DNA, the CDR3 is TGTGCCATCAGGGGACAGGGGATGAACACTGAAGCTTTCTTT.

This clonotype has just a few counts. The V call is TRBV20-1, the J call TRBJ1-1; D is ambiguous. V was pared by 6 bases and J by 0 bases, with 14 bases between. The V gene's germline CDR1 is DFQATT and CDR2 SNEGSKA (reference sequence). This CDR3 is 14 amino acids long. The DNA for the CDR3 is TGCAGTGCCCCGCCCCGAAATGTGAACACTGAAGCTTTCTTT. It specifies CSAPPRNVNTEAFF.

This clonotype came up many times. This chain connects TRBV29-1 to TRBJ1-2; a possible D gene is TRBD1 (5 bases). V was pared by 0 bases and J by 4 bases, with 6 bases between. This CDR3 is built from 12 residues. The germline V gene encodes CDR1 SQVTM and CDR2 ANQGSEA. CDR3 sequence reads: CSVEDGGYGYTF. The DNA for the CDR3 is TGCAGCGTTGAAGATGGGGGCTATGGCTACACCTTC.

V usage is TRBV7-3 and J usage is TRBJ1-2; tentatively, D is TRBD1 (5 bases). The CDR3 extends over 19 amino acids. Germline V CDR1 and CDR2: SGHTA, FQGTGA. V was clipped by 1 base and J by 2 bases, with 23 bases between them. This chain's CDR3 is CASSLIPKTPRGLNYGYTF. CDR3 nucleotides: TGTGCCAGCAGCTTAATTCCCAAAACCCCGAGGGGACTCAACTATGGCTACACCTTC.

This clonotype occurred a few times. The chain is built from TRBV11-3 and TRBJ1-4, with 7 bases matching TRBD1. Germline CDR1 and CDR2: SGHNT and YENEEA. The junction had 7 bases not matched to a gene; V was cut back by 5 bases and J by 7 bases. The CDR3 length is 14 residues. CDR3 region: CASSAGTGVEKLFF. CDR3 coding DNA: TGTGCCAGCAGCGCTGGAACAGGGGTTGAAAAACTGTTTTTT.

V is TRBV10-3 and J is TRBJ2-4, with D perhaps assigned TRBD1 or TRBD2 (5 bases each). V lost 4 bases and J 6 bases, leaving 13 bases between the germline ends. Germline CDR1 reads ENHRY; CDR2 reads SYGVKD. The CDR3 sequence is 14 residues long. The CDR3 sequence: CAISGGSESNIQYF. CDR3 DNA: TGTGCCATCAGTGGGGGGAGTGAATCAAACATTCAGTACTTC.

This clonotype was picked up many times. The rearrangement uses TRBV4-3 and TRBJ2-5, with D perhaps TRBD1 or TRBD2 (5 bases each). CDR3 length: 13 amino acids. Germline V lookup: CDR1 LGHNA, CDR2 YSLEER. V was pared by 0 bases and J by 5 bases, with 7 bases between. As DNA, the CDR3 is TGCGCCAGCAGCCAAGACAGGGACGAGACCCAGTACTTC. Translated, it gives CASSQDRDETQYF.

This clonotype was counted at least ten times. The CDR3 region is CASSRDSGALYF. CDR3 DNA sequence: TGTGCCAGCAGCAGGGACAGCGGGGCTCTGTACTTC. The V call is TRBV7-9, the J call TRBJ2-7; D assignment may be TRBD1 or TRBD2 (7 bases each). CDR1 and CDR2 from the germline V gene are SEHNR and FQNEAQ (reference sequence). There are 12 residues in the CDR3. With 5 bases removed from V and 12 bases from J, the gap between germline ends came to 17 bases.

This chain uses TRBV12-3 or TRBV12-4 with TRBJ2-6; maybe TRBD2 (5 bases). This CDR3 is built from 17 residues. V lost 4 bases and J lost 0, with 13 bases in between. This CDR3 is CASSSLIGNSGANVLTF. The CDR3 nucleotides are TGTGCCAGCAGTTCCCTTATCGGGAACTCTGGGGCCAACGTCCTGACTTTC.

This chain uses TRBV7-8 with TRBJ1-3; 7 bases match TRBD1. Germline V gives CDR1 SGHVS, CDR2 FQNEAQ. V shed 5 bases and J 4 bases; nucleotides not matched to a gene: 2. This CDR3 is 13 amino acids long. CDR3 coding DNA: TGTGCCAGCAGCCTGGACAGGGGAAACACCATATATTTT. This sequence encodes CASSLDRGNTIYF.

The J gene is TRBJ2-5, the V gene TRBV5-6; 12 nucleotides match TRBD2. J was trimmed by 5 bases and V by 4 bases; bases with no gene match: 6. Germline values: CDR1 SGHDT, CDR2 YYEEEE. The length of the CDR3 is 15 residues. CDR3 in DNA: TGTGCCAGCAGCACGGGACTAGCGGGCGGGGAGACCCAGTACTTC. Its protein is CASSTGLAGGETQYF.

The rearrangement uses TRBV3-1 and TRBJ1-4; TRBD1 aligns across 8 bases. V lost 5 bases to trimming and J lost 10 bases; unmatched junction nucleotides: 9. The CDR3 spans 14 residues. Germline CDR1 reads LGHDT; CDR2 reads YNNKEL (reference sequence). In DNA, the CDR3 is TGTGCCAGCAGCTTGAGAGGGGGGACAGGAAAACTGTTTTTT. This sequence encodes CASSLRGGTGKLFF.